Presented here are 4 T cell receptor beta chains from one specimen sequenced in a study of blood T cell repertoires in COVID-19. Profiled with immunoSEQ multiplex PCR; TCRdb holds only in-frame clones, not every one. The repertoire holds roughly 300,000 clones, with more than 75% as singletons. The sample was PBMCs or T cells enriched from blood (not recorded which). Receptors were obtained from a woman between 18 and 30 years old who had recovered from COVID-19.

The chain has TRBV24-1 and TRBJ2-1, with TRBD2 identical over 8 bases. V was pared by 4 bases and J by 0 bases, with 4 bases of the junction left unmatched. Germline loops: CDR1 KGHDR, CDR2 SFDVKD. The CDR3 is 16 amino acids. The CDR3 is CATSERSGSSYNEQFF. The CDR3 DNA follows: TGTGCCACCAGTGAAAGGAGCGGGAGCTCCTACAATGAGCAGTTCTTC.

The rearrangement uses TRBV25-1 and TRBJ2-2; 8 bases are shared with TRBD1. The CDR3 sequence is 15 residues long. Trimming cost V 2 bases and J 7 bases; bases outside gene matches: 6. Germline assignment: CDR1 MGHDK and CDR2 SYGVNS. CDR3 loop: CASSERQGAIGELFF. The CDR3 DNA sequence: TGTGCCAGCAGTGAACGTCAGGGGGCGATCGGGGAGCTGTTTTTT.

The chain combines TRBV5-4 with TRBJ1-2, with D hard to call. Trimming shortened V by 3 bases and J by 7 bases, and 7 bases separated the two germline ends. This CDR3 region has 11 residues. CDR1 is SGHNT, CDR2 YYREEE, per germline (reference sequence). The CDR3 sequence: CASSSLFGYTF. In DNA form, the CDR3 reads TGTGCCAGCAGCTCCCTTTTTGGCTACACCTTC.

The V gene is TRBV20-1, the J gene TRBJ2-7; D might be TRBD1 (6 bases). The CDR3 runs 11 residues. Germline lookup yields CDR1 DFQATT and CDR2 SNEGSKA (reference sequence). Trimming took 8 bases from V and 5 from J, leaving 13 bases between them. The CDR3 nucleotides are TGCAGTACCGGGGCAGGGGACGAGCAGTACTTC. This codes for CSTGAGDEQYF.